This TCR beta chain originates from a study of T-cell memory formation after mild COVID-19. Study observations and caveats: Contracting CD4+ clones lay largely in CM and EM, with CD8+ ones residing in EMRA. CD4/CD8 balance characterized clones contracting day 15 to 85, and CD4+ skew characterized later expanders. Pre-infection memory already had some responding clones, implying cross-reactive memory joined. Among clones peaking at day 37 in the second wave, SARS-CoV-2 specificity remained unconfirmed.

In germline, CDR1 is SGHVS, CDR2 FNYEAQ. The CDR3 sequence is 16 residues long. Trimming took 0 bases from V and 4 from J, leaving 13 bases between them. TCRdb re-derived calls from the 5' RACE reads in MiXCR, one entry per CDR3 protein. Altogether approximately 100,000 distinct CDR3 sequences are present, around 10% being singletons, with the ten largest covering about 40%. In its sample, this clonotype was seen a few times. Its matching antigen is unknown. The sequence was obtained from a man aged 18 to 29 who had mild COVID-19 (a few samples of this study predate the infection). Cell type and time point are not known. V and J are TRBV7-6 and TRBJ1-3; D uncertain. The sequencing input was PBMCs or a T cell subset sorted from them (not recorded which). Here the CDR3 reads CASSLAAGSGGNTIYF. DNA for the CDR3: TGTGCCAGCAGCTTAGCGGCGGGGTCGGGAGGAAACACCATATATTTT.